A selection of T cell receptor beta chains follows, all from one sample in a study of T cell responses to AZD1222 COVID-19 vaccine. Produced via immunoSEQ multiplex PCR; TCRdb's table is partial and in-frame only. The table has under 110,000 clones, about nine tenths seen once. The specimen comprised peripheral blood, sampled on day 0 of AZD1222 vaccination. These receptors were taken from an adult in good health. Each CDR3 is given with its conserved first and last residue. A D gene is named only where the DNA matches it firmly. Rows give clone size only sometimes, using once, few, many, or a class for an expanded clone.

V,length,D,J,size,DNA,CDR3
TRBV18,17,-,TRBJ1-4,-,TGTGCCAGCTCACCGATCTGGGTTGTAAGTTCCACCGAAAAACTGTTTTTT,CASSPIWVVSSTEKLFF
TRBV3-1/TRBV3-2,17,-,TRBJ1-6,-,TGTGCCAGCAGTCACCGCAGGGCTAGCTCCTATAATTCACCCCTCCACTTT,CASSHRRASSYNSPLHF
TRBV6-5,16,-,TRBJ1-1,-,TGTGCCAGCAGTTACTCATCCAACAGAGAGAACACTGAAGCTTTCTTT,CASSYSSNRENTEAFF
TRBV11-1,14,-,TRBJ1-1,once,TGTGCCAGCAGCTTACTACGGATGAACACTGAAGCTTTCTTT,CASSLLRMNTEAFF
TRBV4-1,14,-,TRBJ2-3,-,TGCGCCAGCAGCCTTGGCTTGGGGTTGGATACGCAGTATTTT,CASSLGLGLDTQYF
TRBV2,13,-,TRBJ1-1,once,TGTGCCAGCAGTGCTGGACGGAACACTGAAGCTTTCTTT,CASSAGRNTEAFF
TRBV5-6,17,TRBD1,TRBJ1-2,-,TGTGCCAGCAGCTTGGGACCGAGACAGGGGGGATTCTATGGCTACACCTTC,CASSLGPRQGGFYGYTF
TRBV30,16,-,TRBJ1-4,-,TGTGCCTGGAGTGTTGCGGACACTTCAACTAATGAAAAACTGTTTTTT,CAWSVADTSTNEKLFF
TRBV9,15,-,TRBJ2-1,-,TGTGCCAGCAGCGCGGACTCAGGAAGCTACAATGAGCAGTTCTTC,CASSADSGSYNEQFF
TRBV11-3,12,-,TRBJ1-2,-,TGTGCCAGCAGCTTAGATGGGGATGGCTACACCTTC,CASSLDGDGYTF
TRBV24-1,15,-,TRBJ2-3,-,TGTGCCACCAGTGACCGCGGACGGGTCACAGATACGCAGTATTTT,CATSDRGRVTDTQYF
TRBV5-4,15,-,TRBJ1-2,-,TGTGCCAGCACTTTCCAGGAGGCACCCGAGCGGGGCTACACCTTC,CASTFQEAPERGYTF
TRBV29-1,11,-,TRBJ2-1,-,TGCAGCGTTGAAGTAGACAATGAGCAGTTCTTC,CSVEVDNEQFF
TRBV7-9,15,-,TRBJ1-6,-,TGTGCCAGCAGCTTAGACGCGGGGATGGATTCACCCCTCCACTTT,CASSLDAGMDSPLHF
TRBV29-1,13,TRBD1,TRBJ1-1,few,TGCAGCGTCACAACAGGGGTGGGCACTGAAGCTTTCTTT,CSVTTGVGTEAFF
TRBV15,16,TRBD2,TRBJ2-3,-,TGTGCCACCAGCAGGGGCGCGGGGGGGGATACAGATACGCAGTATTTT,CATSRGAGGDTDTQYF
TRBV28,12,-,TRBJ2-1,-,TGTGCCAGCAGTCATCAGGCAAATGAGCAGTTCTTC,CASSHQANEQFF